This T cell receptor (beta chain) is drawn from a study of blood T cell repertoires in COVID-19. About the research overall: Acute and convalescent COVID-19 specimens originated in the United States, Italy and Spain.

CDR1 SGHTA and CDR2 FQGNSA come from the germline V gene. Trimming cost V 5 bases and J 4 bases; bases outside gene matches: 6. The CDR3 runs to 15 residues. As handled by the study authors: Estimation of nucleated cell counts was performed using reference gene primer amplification. The repertoire was sequenced with immunoSEQ multiplex PCR; TCRdb's copy has only in-frame clones and lacks some. D and trimming were read from the DNA, whereas the V and J calls and clone size are those reported in that table. This sample has about 250,000 clones, with 87% found just once. This chain connects TRBV7-2 to TRBJ1-4; 8 bases are shared with TRBD1. Sequenced sample: peripheral blood. The clonotype was recovered from a young man with active or convalescent COVID-19. The CDR3 loop reads CASSADRGINEKLFF. The CDR3 nucleotides read TGTGCCAGCAGCGCCGACAGGGGAATTAATGAAAAACTGTTTTTT.